The next 30 T cell receptor beta chains were all read from a single sample in a study of shared clonotypes between healthy human individuals. The assay was immunoSEQ multiplex PCR, and TCRdb's table has in-frame clones only and misses some. The sample lists approximately 530,000 clones; roughly 95% were seen once. Sequenced material: naive CD4+ T cells sorted from blood. Subset noted: CD45RA+ positively selected. Receptors originate from a woman aged 30 to 39 in good health.

The chain links TRBV4-1 to TRBJ2-3; the match to TRBD1 covers 7 bases. Germline V lookup: CDR1 MGHRA, CDR2 YSYEKL. V lost 3 bases, J lost 0 bases, and 3 bases stayed unmatched. The CDR3 length is 15 residues. Written as DNA, the CDR3 is TGCGCCAGCAGCCAGCCGGGACAGAGCACAGATACGCAGTATTTT. It is translated as CASSQPGQSTDTQYF.

Regarding this clone: One end of the junction fails to match germline, which may point to a read error. This rearrangement joins TRBV7-3 to TRBJ2-1; D call uncertain. The CDR3 has 14 amino acids. The germline CDR1 and CDR2 sequences are SGHTA and FQGTGA. CDR3: CASSLVSSHNEQFF. CDR3 bases: TGTGCCAGCAGCTTGGTCTCCTCCCACAATGAGCAGTTCTTC. The full variable domain, rest sourced from reference TRBV7-3 and TRBJ2-1, is GAGVSQTPSNKVTEKGKYVELRCDPISGHTALYWYRQSLGQGPEFLIYFQGTGAADDSGLPNDRFFAVRPEGSVSTLKIQRTERGDSAVYLCASSLVSSHNEQFFGPGTRLTVL.

The V call is TRBV11-3, the J call TRBJ1-1; D possibly corresponds to TRBD1 (5 bases). Trimming took 0 bases from V and 1 from J, leaving 6 bases between them. The germline V gene encodes CDR1 SGHNT and CDR2 YENEEA. CDR3 size: 14 residues. The CDR3 spells CASSLDGQNTEAFF. The CDR3 DNA is TGTGCCAGCAGCTTAGACGGACAGAACACTGAAGCTTTCTTT.

The chain is built from TRBV29-1 and TRBJ1-1, with D possibly being TRBD1 (5 bases). V dropped 3 bases and J dropped 1 base, with 12 bases sitting between them. The CDR3 totals 14 residues. Germline CDR1 reads SQVTM; CDR2 reads ANQGSEA. CDR3: CSVDHGTENTEAFF. In DNA, the CDR3 is TGCAGCGTTGACCATGGGACGGAGAACACTGAAGCTTTCTTT.

The chain is built from TRBV27 and TRBJ1-2; the match to TRBD1 covers 9 bases. Germline values: CDR1 MNHEY, CDR2 SMNVEV (reference sequence). This CDR3 spans 17 amino acids. J gave up 5 bases and V 5 bases, and 15 bases lay outside the gene matches. CDR3 sequence reads: CASSQSQGAGVGYGYTF. In DNA, the CDR3 is TGTGCCAGCAGTCAATCACAGGGGGCGGGGGTAGGTTATGGCTACACCTTC.

This clone was counted once. This chain joins TRBV11-3 and TRBJ2-1; 7 positions match TRBD1. This CDR3 is 14 amino acids long. Germline-derived CDR1 and CDR2 are SGHNT and YENEEA. With 3 bases clipped from V and 7 bases from J, the junction kept 6 bases outside the gene matches. CDR3 nucleotides: TGTGCCAGCAGCTTCTCAGGGGGTACAAATGAGCAGTTCTTC. Protein sequence: CASSFSGGTNEQFF. Based on the CDR3 plus reference TRBV11-3 and TRBJ2-1, the full variable domain is EAGVVQSPRYKIIEKKQPVAFWCNPISGHNTLYWYLQNLGQGPELLIRYENEEAVDDSQLPKDRFSAERLKGVDSTLKIQPAELGDSAVYLCASSFSGGTNEQFFGPGTRLTVL.

The V gene is TRBV19, the J gene TRBJ1-4; tentatively, D is TRBD1 (5 bases). Trimming pared 9 bases from V and 3 bases from J, leaving 17 bases between. The CDR3 loop spans 15 amino acids. Germline CDR1 LNHDA, CDR2 SQIVND (reference sequence). CDR3 nucleotides: TGTGCCAGCCGGCTAGGGGTGGGTTCTAATGAAAAACTGTTTTTT. Translated, it gives CASRLGVGSNEKLFF.

Concerning this clone: Other DNA sequences in this specimen translate into the identical CDR3. The rearrangement joins TRBV5-6 to TRBJ1-3; tentative D call: TRBD1 (6 bases). The CDR3 spans 14 residues. Trimming took 4 bases from V and 1 from J, leaving 9 bases between them. Germline loops: CDR1 SGHDT, CDR2 YYEEEE. The CDR3, as DNA: TGTGCCAGCAGCCGGAGGGGGTCTGGAAACACCATATATTTT. This encodes CASSRRGSGNTIYF.

This CDR3 is CASRSGQQYF. The CDR3 nucleotides are TGTGCCAGCAGGTCTGGCCAGCAGTACTTC. The genes are TRBV28 and TRBJ2-5; D uncertain. This CDR3 has 10 residues. Germline CDR1 MDHEN, CDR2 SYDVKM. V dropped 6 bases and J dropped 11 bases, with 10 bases sitting between them.

This clone was counted a single time. The chain combines TRBV27 with TRBJ1-1; D is possibly TRBD1 (6 bases). The CDR3 is 12 amino acids. Germline V lookup: CDR1 MNHEY, CDR2 SMNVEV (reference sequence). The germline V and J ends were trimmed by 7 bases and 3 bases, with 9 bases remaining between them. CDR3 DNA sequence: TGTGCCAGCATGGGGGCGGACACTGAAGCTTTCTTT. Translation gives CASMGADTEAFF.

V and J are TRBV18 and TRBJ1-2, with TRBD1 matching over 9 bases. Germline CDR1 is KGHSH and CDR2 is LQKENI. V dropped 3 bases and J dropped 5; count of bases not matched to a gene: 4. CDR3 length: 14 amino acids. Here the CDR3 reads CASSPTTGGYGYTF. CDR3 nucleotide sequence: TGTGCCAGCTCACCCACGACAGGGGGGTATGGCTACACCTTC.

In nucleotides, the CDR3 is TGTGCCAGCTTTAGAAGCAATTACAATGAGCAGTTCTTC. Translation gives CASFRSNYNEQFF. The rearrangement joins TRBV5-4 to TRBJ2-1, with D hard to call. Germline values: CDR1 SGHNT, CDR2 YYREEE (reference sequence). The CDR3 loop spans 13 amino acids. V dropped 7 bases and J dropped 4 bases, with 12 bases sitting between them.

V usage is TRBV28 and J usage is TRBJ1-4; D not resolved. Germline CDR1 and CDR2: MDHEN and SYDVKM. This CDR3 comprises 13 residues. V shed 4 bases and J shed 6 bases, with 9 bases lying between them. CDR3 nucleotides: TGTGCCAGCAGTTCCCGCCCTCATGAAAAACTGTTTTTT. It is translated as CASSSRPHEKLFF.

The chain employs TRBV10-2 and TRBJ2-7, with 11 bases matching TRBD2. V lost 6 bases and J lost 7; bases outside the gene matches: 5. The CDR3 runs to 13 residues. Per germline, CDR1 WSHSY and CDR2 SAAADI. The CDR3 loop is CASRTSGIKEQYF. The CDR3 nucleotides read TGCGCCAGCAGGACTAGCGGGATTAAGGAGCAGTACTTC.

Comment on this clone: The junction differs from germline at one of its ends, possibly a read error. The gene calls are TRBV11-2 and TRBJ1-5; D is unclear. CDR3 length: 17 amino acids. Looked up from germline, CDR1 is SGHAT and CDR2 is FQNNGV. The CDR3 coding sequence is TGTGACAGCAGCTTACATCTATCCCTTAGTCCCAATCAGCCCCAGCATTTT. Protein sequence: CDSSLHLSLSPNQPQHF.

The gene calls are TRBV28 and TRBJ2-7, with D possibly called TRBD1 or TRBD2 (5 bases each). Germline V CDR1 and CDR2: MDHEN, SYDVKM. Trimming took off 4 bases at V and 2 bases at J, with 15 bases between the two ends. CDR3 length: 15 residues. CDR3 coding DNA: TGTGCCAGCAGTTCACCATCCGGGACGACCTACGAGCAGTACTTC. Residues: CASSSPSGTTYEQYF.

This clone has just one count. The chain employs TRBV2 and TRBJ2-7, with TRBD2 matching over 7 bases. J lost 4 bases, V lost 0 bases, and 9 bases had no gene match. Per germline, CDR1 SNHLY and CDR2 FYNNEI. The CDR3 sequence is 16 residues long. CDR3 in DNA: TGTGCCAGCAGTGAAGCAAGGAGGTCCGGGAGGTACGAGCAGTACTTC. As protein: CASSEARRSGRYEQYF.

The gene calls are TRBV28 and TRBJ2-2; 11 bases are a match to TRBD2. This CDR3 contains 20 residues. Germline CDR1 is MDHEN and CDR2 is SYDVKM. J lost 0 bases, V lost 6 bases, and 15 bases had no gene match. The CDR3 loop is CASRLPTGLAGGANTGELFF. For the CDR3, the DNA is TGTGCCAGCAGATTACCCACCGGGCTAGCGGGAGGAGCGAACACCGGGGAGCTGTTTTTT.

The genes are TRBV5-4 and TRBJ2-7, with D possibly matching TRBD1 (5 bases). There are 15 residues in the CDR3. With 4 bases removed from V and 6 bases from J, the gap between germline ends came to 20 bases. Germline V gene lookup returns CDR1 SGHNT and CDR2 YYREEE (reference sequence). CDR3 region: CASSDDQGVWSEQYF. DNA for the CDR3: TGTGCCAGCAGCGATGATCAGGGTGTCTGGTCCGAGCAGTACTTC.

This chain uses TRBV6-1 with TRBJ1-1, with D possibly matching TRBD1 (5 bases). There are 13 residues in the CDR3. CDR1 is MNHNS and CDR2 is SASEGT in the germline V gene. The germline V and J ends were trimmed by 4 bases and 2 bases, with 8 bases remaining between them. DNA of the CDR3: TGTGCCAGCAGTGGACAGCTAAACACTGAAGCTTTCTTT. Encoded protein: CASSGQLNTEAFF.

In nucleotides, the CDR3 is TGTGCCAGCCGAAATCGGTGGACATCTCAAGAGACCCAGTACTTC. It encodes CASRNRWTSQETQYF. The chain links TRBV28 to TRBJ2-5; possible D gene TRBD1, 5 bases. Germline V gives CDR1 MDHEN, CDR2 SYDVKM. This CDR3 spans 15 amino acids. With 8 bases removed from V and 2 bases from J, the gap between germline ends came to 18 bases.

V is TRBV27 and J is TRBJ2-2; 9 bases are a match to TRBD2. From germline, CDR1 is MNHEY and CDR2 SMNVEV (reference sequence). Trimming removed 5 bases from V and 3 bases from J; junction bases left unmatched: 19. The CDR3 is 20 amino acids. CDR3: CASSPRLLAGFRGDTGELFF. The CDR3 coding sequence is TGTGCCAGCAGTCCCAGATTACTAGCGGGTTTTCGCGGCGACACCGGGGAGCTGTTTTTT.

The rearrangement joins TRBV9 to TRBJ2-3; D possibly corresponds to TRBD2 (6 bases). V lost 3 bases to trimming and J lost 2 bases, with 16 bases between them. Per the germline V gene, CDR1 is SGDLS and CDR2 is YYNGEE. The CDR3 runs to 16 residues. The CDR3 DNA sequence: TGTGCCAGCAGCGCGCGGGGAACTCAACCCACAGATACGCAGTATTTT. It encodes CASSARGTQPTDTQYF.

This chain links TRBV7-3 with TRBJ2-3, with TRBD2 identical over 12 bases. Looked up from germline, CDR1 is SGHTA and CDR2 is FQGTGA. The CDR3 sequence is 15 residues long. V was pared by 3 bases and J by 5 bases, with 3 bases of the junction left unmatched. This chain's CDR3 is CASSLGLAGGDTQYF. The CDR3 DNA reads TGTGCCAGCAGCTTGGGACTAGCGGGTGGAGATACGCAGTATTTT.

J is TRBJ1-4 and V is TRBV10-2, with D unclear. Germline loops: CDR1 WSHSY, CDR2 SAAADI. The V gene lost 4 bases and the J gene lost 0 bases, with 6 bases spanning the gap. The CDR3 covers 14 residues. CDR3 sequence (DNA): TGCGCCAGCAGTGTCCTTGCAACTAATGAAAAACTGTTTTTT. Encoded protein: CASSVLATNEKLFF.

V is TRBV18 and J is TRBJ1-4; the D is unclear. The CDR3 is 14 amino acids. Per germline, CDR1 KGHSH and CDR2 LQKENI. V was pared by 3 bases and J by 7 bases, with 12 bases between. CDR3 protein: CASSPTANGEKLFF. CDR3 in DNA: TGTGCCAGCTCACCGACGGCCAATGGTGAAAAACTGTTTTTT.

V usage is TRBV28 and J usage is TRBJ2-4; 8 bases line up with TRBD1. CDR1 and CDR2 from the germline V gene are MDHEN and SYDVKM. Trimming removed 6 bases from V and 3 bases from J; junction bases left unmatched: 7. The CDR3 consists of 15 residues. The CDR3 DNA reads TGTGCCAGCAGAACACCCGGGACAGGCAAAAACATTCAGTACTTC. Amino acid sequence: CASRTPGTGKNIQYF.

V usage is TRBV11-3 and J usage is TRBJ1-1; D gene uncertain. The germline V gene has CDR1 SGHNT and CDR2 YENEEA. V lost 2 bases and J 1 base, leaving 8 bases between the germline ends. This CDR3 region has 14 residues. CDR3 region: CASSLSGSNTEAFF. Here the CDR3 DNA reads TGTGCCAGCAGCTTATCGGGATCGAACACTGAAGCTTTCTTT.

CDR3 in DNA: TGTGCCAGCAGTTACGGAGGGACAGCTGGCTACACCTTC. It encodes CASSYGGTAGYTF. V and J are TRBV6-5 and TRBJ1-2; 7 positions match TRBD1. Unmatched junction bases numbered 4, after V lost 2 bases and J lost 7 bases. In germline, CDR1 is MNHEY, CDR2 SVGAGI. The CDR3 totals 13 residues.

This sequence joins TRBV7-8 and TRBJ2-7; the match to TRBD1 covers 9 bases. Germline-derived CDR1 and CDR2 are SGHVS and FQNEAQ. The CDR3 is 14 residues long. Trimming removed 4 bases from V and 2 bases from J; junction bases left unmatched: 3. CDR3 amino acids: CASSSGQGAYEQYF. The CDR3, as DNA: TGTGCCAGCAGCTCGGGACAGGGCGCCTACGAGCAGTACTTC.